This TCR beta chain comes out of a study of OX40 agonist ivuxolimab in advanced cancers. On the study more broadly: An agonistic human IgG2 monoclonal antibody against OX40 (CD134) was given. Subjects had a mean age of about 65 years, with a range of 23 to 79; roughly 83% were male. Regarding the study as a whole: Blood T cells, both CD4+ and CD8+, expanded clonally by week 6 at 0.1 to 3.0 mg/kg. Compared with CD4+, CD8+ T cells on average had more expanded clones.

V dropped 3 bases and J dropped 0; count of bases not matched to a gene: 3. Germline CDR1 SGDLS, CDR2 YYNGEE. The CDR3 consists of 16 residues. Method: immunoSEQ multiplex PCR; TCRdb's copy keeps in-frame clones and lacks some. The table lists 85,000 to 100,000 clones, approximately 94% of them singletons. Regarding this clone: Its specificity is unknown.

The chain joins TRBV9 to TRBJ2-3; 11 nucleotides line up with TRBD1. This receptor was identified in an adult with an advanced solid tumor such as melanoma, head and neck, liver or kidney cancer. Sequenced material: CD4+ or CD8+ T cells sorted from blood, taken in a trial of the OX40 agonist ivuxolimab. The CDR3 region has the DNA TGTGCCAGCAGCGGGGACAGGGGGACTAGCACAGATACGCAGTATTTT. This gives the protein CASSGDRGTSTDTQYF.